This is a list of T cell receptor beta chains from one sample in a study of tumour-infiltrating T cells in Burkitt lymphoma. The repertoire was sequenced with immunoSEQ multiplex PCR; TCRdb's copy has only in-frame clones and lacks some. This table has under 5,500 clones, approximately 13% appearing once. The material sequenced was tumor tissue. These receptors were taken from a human donor with Burkitt lymphoma. CDR3s leave out the opening cysteine and the closing phenylalanine or tryptophan.

j_call v_call cdr3_aa
TRBJ1-6 TRBV27 ASSTIRDRLYSPLH
TRBJ1-4 TRBV19 ASSIDLPDEKLF
TRBJ1-3 TRBV2 ASSTRFSGNTIY
TRBJ1-2 TRBV6-5 ASSYNSGKGYT
TRBJ1-1 TRBV5-6 ASSSGTGGLAF
TRBJ2-3 TRBV4-1 ASSQGRREVDTQY
TRBJ1-6 TRBV5-1 ASSEVMGSPLH
TRBJ2-3 TRBV19 ASSIPDLGLFSTDTQY
TRBJ2-3 TRBV2 ASSGQTTDTQY
TRBJ1-6 TRBV30 AWRGEQPNSPLH
TRBJ2-2 TRBV5-1 ASSLQGQGNTGELF
TRBJ2-3 TRBV7-2 ASSLFLAGGGDTQY
TRBJ1-2 TRBV9 ASRQDRGDYGYT
TRBJ2-3 TRBV5-6 ASSSTSGGAGDTQY
TRBJ1-4 TRBV28 ASSLNRGLYEKLF
TRBJ2-3 TRBV9 ASSVFGFSTDTQY
TRBJ1-6 TRBV5-1 ASSLEGRGLESPLH
NA TRBV19 ASSITGNEQY
TRBJ1-4 TRBV6-4 ASSDKGGTNEKLF
TRBJ2-5 TRBV5-1 ASSPLGQAKETQY